The T cell receptor (beta chain) under discussion was sequenced for a study of cytomegalovirus exposure and HLA in healthy donors (dated by TCRdb to the late 2010s). Background on the whole study: In an earlier analysis of under 750 of the donors, roughly 300 Gb of sequence data and 90 million to 130 million unique TCR beta sequences from about 179 million T cells were reported. Along with the roughly 670-subject first cohort, a separate validation cohort of over a hundred different subjects was used. All discovery cohort repertoires had been generated on a single sequencing platform. Five DR-DQ haplotypes were handled as single units for association and clustering because linkage in the cohort was strong. Class I and class II HLA loci were covered by the typing at four-digit resolution. To decide whether each TCR beta V gene segment behaved as functional or pseudogenic, an earlier analysis of some 600 of the donors relied on high-throughput TCR beta sequencing. Donor age, sex, ethnicity and CMV serostatus were collected together with the repertoire data. Among a few hundred genotyped donors of the cohort, an average of approximately 240,000 unique TCR beta nucleotide sequences were sequenced per donor, around 20% of them non-productive. The aim of the study was to test whether cataloging public T cell receptors could identify signatures of past pathogen exposure. An early release that covered about 640 HLA-typed donors contained 250 to 350 gigabases of sequencing data and approximately 85 million unique TCR sequences. Genome-wide SNP genotypes for about 65% of the roughly 670 donors were used in a later genetic analysis, which treated that subset as a discovery cohort. Typing coverage varied by locus: roughly 620-640 donors for A, B, C, DRB1 and DQB1; approximately 500 for DQA1; 606 for DPA1; approximately 490 for DPB1. Of the roughly 410 genotyped donors, less than 85% were placed in the genetic ancestry cluster associated with self-reported Caucasian donors. To predict cytomegalovirus infection status, the study brought together high-throughput TCR immunosequencing, statistical association of individual TCRs with disease status, and machine learning. A later analysis re-examined previously published TCR beta repertoires from more than 550 donors and added high-resolution HLA genotyping to investigate patterns of TCR occurrence. Rather than drawing on any new phenotypic data, the later analysis identified candidate immune exposures from TCR beta sequences and the way those sequences occurred across donors. The study profiled the T cell repertoires of fewer than 850 subjects by immunosequencing and related them to cytomegalovirus serostatus.

Spanning cysteine to phenylalanine, the CDR3 consists of 15 amino acids. Just CDR3 DNA is preserved here, 45 bases in frame from base 1. Germline trimming: 4 bases from V, 8 bases from J; junction bases outside gene matches: 8. Looking up the germline V gene yields CDR1 MNHEY and CDR2 SVGAGI. Libraries were constructed by the immunoSEQ multiplex PCR assay. For the multiplex PCR, a mixture combining 60 forward primers for TCR Vbeta segments and 13 reverse primers for TCR Jbeta segments was used. A multiplex PCR assay on genomic DNA amplified the CDR3 region of rearranged TCR beta genes. On the Illumina HiSeq System, the amplified TCR beta libraries were sequenced as 87-base-pair reads. In the original analysis: A later analysis tallied tens of millions of unique TCR beta chains across the 666 repertoires, and approximately 12 million of those chains were shared by two or more donors. Raw reads were error-corrected and collapsed into unique sequences by a nearest-neighbor algorithm in which closely related sequences were merged to remove PCR and sequencing errors. V, D and J gene segments were assigned by aligning CDR3 sequences to IMGT reference sequences. For a sequence to be retained, a match of at least six nucleotides to both a V gene segment and a J gene segment was required. A rearrangement was called productive if the CDR3 had no stop codons and remained in frame with V and J, and every other rearrangement was called non-productive. CDR3 was defined by IMGT convention, running from the second conserved V-encoded cysteine to the conserved J-encoded phenylalanine. The earlier analysis of around 640 of the donors excluded sequences that lacked an unambiguous match to a single V gene segment. In an earlier analysis of more than 500 of the donors, a V segment was called functional when productive rearrangements were above 56.7%, and segregating when the standard deviation between donors exceeded 5%. To diagnose cytomegalovirus status from the catalog of TCR beta chain sequences, a statistical classification framework was built. A later analysis assigned V and J genes by comparing TCR nucleotide sequences with IMGT/GENE-DB human TR gene sequences. In a later analysis, CDR3 sequences and most-parsimonious VDJ recombination scenarios were assigned using the TCRdist pipeline. In a later analysis, each TCR beta chain was defined by its CDR3 amino acid sequence together with its V-gene family, and reads without a unique V-gene family were excluded. As a way to deal with suspected cross-contamination and a sequencing artifact, a later analysis dropped 450 to 600 nucleotide sequences that were highly shared and had low generation probability. In a later analysis, a clonal expansion index was calculated for each public chain from normalized within-repertoire ranks of inferred template counts. Generation probabilities in a later analysis came from a VDJ recombination model fitted to out-of-frame rearrangements, and those results were checked against IGoR. A later analysis scored TCR-TCR, TCR-HLA and TCR-CMV co-occurrence with hypergeometric tests, applying a repertoire-size bias correction to TCR pairs. In a later analysis, false discovery rates were estimated by permuting HLA or CMV assignments 20 times. In a later analysis, co-occurring TCRs were grouped using DBSCAN, and TCRdist sequence similarity was added for clustering within HLA-allele-positive subsets. Co-occurrence clustering excluded repertoires with fewer than 30,000 or more than 120,000 public chains, plus five with anomalous nucleotide sharing. TCRdb retrieved this table from immuneACCESS and kept in-frame rearrangements only. Not all clones are present; in checked studies, unresolved V genes account for under half, and no reason is known for the remainder. Clone size and V and J calls were adopted from that table, with D and trimming inferred from the DNA. In this sample the table shows just over 200,000 clones, 70% of which occur a single time. Of the sample, less than 3% is held by the ten largest clones.

What the research found in general, with its limitations: A later analysis found that most CMV-associated TCR beta chains appeared HLA-restricted, with HLA associations seemingly driven largely by CMV exposure. Correlated functional status among segregating V segments might reflect linkage disequilibrium, but an unknown experimental factor could not be ruled out. Compared with equally common non-associated chains, HLA-associated TCR beta chains in a later analysis were more clonally expanded and had lower generation probabilities. According to a later genetic analysis, donors in an Asian-associated ancestry cluster had fewer N-insertions in productive TCRs than the approximately 630-donor mean. A further reported finding was that TCR beta sequences accurately predicted the HLA-A and HLA-B alleles for most subjects in the first cohort. An association between a missense DCLRE1C variant and V-gene and J-gene trimming of TCR beta chains was found in a later genetic analysis and replicated in an independent cohort. At a false discovery rate of 0.05, a later analysis linked 16,951 TCR beta sequences to specific HLA alleles. This cohort had only TCR beta chains sequenced, and the lack of alpha or paired-chain data limited which features could be detected. The study listed around 160 TCR beta chains as associated with cytomegalovirus. A cluster of highly shared sequence variants was judged likely to be a technical artifact of the sequencing pipeline. A later analysis found that TCR association rates varied across HLA loci, with DRB1 alleles showing the most associated TCRs and HLA-C alleles the fewest. In a later analysis, several top co-occurrence clusters were reported to appear linked to parvovirus B19, influenza, CMV and Epstein-Barr virus. The only immune exposure information available for the cohort was CMV serostatus. In vitro tests confirmed that three of the cytomegalovirus-associated TCR beta chains recognize cytomegalovirus antigens. HLA typing was unavailable for some donors at each locus, so association tests used only the typed subset. The classifier was reported to diagnose cytomegalovirus status with high specificity and sensitivity in both the original cohort and the validation cohort. Presence/absence analyses assumed roughly uniform sequencing depth across donors, an assumption that may not hold. The 87-base-pair reads could not distinguish some IMGT-functional V segments, including TRBV6-2 and TRBV6-3, so those segments were excluded. Because counts were too low, seventeen rarely observed V segments, including chromosome 9 orphons, were excluded from the earlier analysis of 500 to 700 of the donors. Most TCR sequences were observed very rarely across donors, whereas some public TCRs were present in many individuals. In an earlier analysis of some 540 of the donors, most TCR beta V segments appeared in productive rearrangements about 87% or about 30% of the time, broadly matching IMGT annotations. The authors suggested that the approach could potentially be generalized to other disease states and immunological phenotypes. When HLA alleles, especially DR and DQ, strongly co-occurred, attributing TCR associations to individual alleles was difficult.

The cohort consisted of 666 healthy bone marrow donors. At the time of sampling, every cohort member was nominally healthy, though immune exposures that went unrecorded were likely present. The donor tested CMV seropositive and was one of the 289 seropositive cohort members. Every donor gave a peripheral blood sample, and the peripheral blood mononuclear cells from that sample were used for TCR beta sequencing. Genomic DNA extraction from the blood cell samples was performed with the Qiagen DNeasy Blood Extraction Kit. The table lists this clone with a count of one. The antigen it recognizes is unknown. Qualities for individual bases were not recorded, and no much larger clone is one base off.

The sequenced material came from PBMCs. The clonotype comes from a man between 35 and 55 years old in good health and CMV-seropositive. The chain couples TRBV6-5 to TRBJ1-6, and 7 junction bases match TRBD1. The nucleotides read TGTGCCAGCAGTTTTACGTACCAGGGGGATTCACCCCTCCACTTT. Its coded protein is CASSFTYQGDSPLHF.